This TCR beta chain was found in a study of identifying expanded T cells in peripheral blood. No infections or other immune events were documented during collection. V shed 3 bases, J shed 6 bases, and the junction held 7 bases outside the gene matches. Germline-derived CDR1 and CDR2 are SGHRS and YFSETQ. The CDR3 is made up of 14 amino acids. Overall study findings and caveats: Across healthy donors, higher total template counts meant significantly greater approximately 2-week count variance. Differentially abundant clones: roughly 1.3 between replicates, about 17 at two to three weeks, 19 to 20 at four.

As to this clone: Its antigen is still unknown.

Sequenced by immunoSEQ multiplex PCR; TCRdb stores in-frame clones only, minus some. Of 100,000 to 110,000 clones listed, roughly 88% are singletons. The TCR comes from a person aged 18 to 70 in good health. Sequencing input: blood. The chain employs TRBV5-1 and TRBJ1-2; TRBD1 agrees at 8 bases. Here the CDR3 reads CASSSGQGLDGYTF. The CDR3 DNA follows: TGCGCCAGCAGCTCAGGACAGGGTTTGGATGGCTACACCTTC.